The sequence of this T cell receptor (beta chain) was determined in a study of blood T cell repertoires in COVID-19. Study in general: From T cells, B-cell-depleted T cells, or PBMCs came the material, which was cDNA or gDNA.

Generated by immunoSEQ multiplex PCR, the TCRdb table keeps only in-frame clones and is missing some. Of 300,000 or so clones listed, 85% to 90% were seen once; the top ten hold roughly 1.6%. The CDR3 length is 14 residues. The germline V and J ends were trimmed by 2 bases and 3 bases, with 11 bases remaining between them. Germline CDR1 and CDR2: SGHRS and YFSETQ. The chain has TRBV5-1 and TRBJ1-1; tentatively, D is TRBD1 (5 bases). The sample consisted of peripheral blood. The sequence was obtained from a woman aged 40 to 50 who had recovered from COVID-19. CDR3 coding DNA: TGCGCCAGCAGCTTTACAGGTTCCGACACTGAAGCTTTCTTT. Its protein is CASSFTGSDTEAFF.